These 23 T cell receptor beta chains came from one sample sequenced in a study of cytomegalovirus exposure and HLA in healthy donors. Primers: 60 Vbeta forward and 13 Jbeta reverse. The repertoire was sequenced with immunoSEQ multiplex PCR; TCRdb's copy has only in-frame clones and lacks some. This table has 90,000 to 110,000 clones, 9.5% to 15% appearing once. The sample taken for sequencing was PBMCs. All receptors come from a man aged 35 to 55 in good health and CMV-seropositive.

The V and J genes are TRBV19 and TRBJ2-2; perhaps TRBD2 as D (5 bases). Between the trimmed V and J ends, which lost 3 bases and 6 bases, there was a span of 11 bases. Germline CDR1 and CDR2: LNHDA and SQIVND (reference sequence). The CDR3 contains 14 residues. CDR3 nucleotide sequence: TGTGCCAGTAGTATGTTTGTGGAGGCCGGGGAGCTGTTTTTT. It is translated as CASSMFVEAGELFF.

CDR3 amino acids: CASSLTSGSALNTGELFF. The CDR3 bases are TGTGCCAGCAGTTTAACTAGCGGGAGTGCCTTGAACACCGGGGAGCTGTTTTTT. The chain carries TRBV27 and TRBJ2-2; 11 nucleotides align to TRBD2. Germline lookup yields CDR1 MNHEY and CDR2 SMNVEV (reference sequence). V shed 2 bases and J 1 base; nucleotides not matched to a gene: 6. There are 18 residues in the CDR3.

This clone was seen once. The chain uses TRBV11-2 and TRBJ2-7; TRBD1 is a possible D gene (5 bases). V dropped 2 bases and J dropped 2 bases, with 16 bases sitting between them. The germline V gene encodes CDR1 SGHAT and CDR2 FQNNGV. The CDR3 sequence is 16 residues long. CDR3 DNA: TGTGCCAGCAGCTTAACCCTCTCAGGGCAGACCTACGAGCAGTACTTC. Translated: CASSLTLSGQTYEQYF.

The rearrangement uses TRBV9 and TRBJ2-1; D is unresolved. V lost 0 bases and J lost 8, with 9 bases in between. The V gene's germline CDR1 is SGDLS and CDR2 YYNGEE. The CDR3 runs 13 residues. The CDR3 region has the DNA TGTGCCAGCAGCGTAGTTCCCCGTGATGAGCAGTTCTTC. It codes for CASSVVPRDEQFF.

V is TRBV4-1 and J is TRBJ2-7; D may be TRBD1 (6 bases). The CDR3 spans 15 residues. Trimming took 0 bases from V and 6 from J, leaving 15 bases between them. The germline gives CDR1 MGHRA, CDR2 YSYEKL. This CDR3 reads CASSQDTGISGEQYF. For the CDR3, the DNA is TGCGCCAGCAGCCAAGATACAGGGATATCGGGCGAGCAGTACTTC.

The V gene is TRBV28, the J gene TRBJ1-5, with D hard to call. Germline-derived CDR1 and CDR2 are MDHEN and SYDVKM. The V and J ends lost 6 bases and 5 bases respectively, with 11 bases between them. This CDR3 comprises 13 residues. In nucleotides, the CDR3 is TGTGCCAGCAGCCAAACAGCACATCAGCCCCAGCATTTT. Translation: CASSQTAHQPQHF.

The V gene is TRBV5-1, the J gene TRBJ2-1, with D tentatively TRBD2 (5 bases). Germline V lookup: CDR1 SGHRS, CDR2 YFSETQ. V was trimmed by 5 bases and J by 7 bases, leaving 13 bases between them. This CDR3 region has 13 residues. The CDR3 DNA reads as TGCGCCAGCAGTACTCCATCGGGGAATGAGCAGTTCTTC. Translation: CASSTPSGNEQFF.

There are a few counts of this clone. This chain joins TRBV2 and TRBJ1-4, with TRBD1 as a possible D gene (5 bases). Trimming took 3 bases from V and 4 from J, leaving 9 bases between them. This CDR3 contains 14 residues. Germline V gene sequence: CDR1 SNHLY, CDR2 FYNNEI. The CDR3 sequence is CASSDGGVNEKLFF. The CDR3 DNA sequence: TGTGCCAGCAGTGATGGAGGGGTTAATGAAAAACTGTTTTTT. Supplemented by reference TRBV2 and TRBJ1-4, the full variable domain reads EPEVTQTPSHQVTQMGQEVILRCVPISNHLYFYWYRQILGQKVEFLVSFYNNEISEKSEIFDDQFSVERPDGSNFTLKIRSTKLEDSAMYFCASSDGGVNEKLFFGSGTQLSVL.

This clone appeared a few times. The chain employs TRBV29-1 and TRBJ2-7; 7 bases match TRBD2. The CDR3 extends over 12 amino acids. In germline, CDR1 is SQVTM, CDR2 ANQGSEA. J lost 4 bases, V lost 4 bases, and 4 bases had no gene match. The CDR3 DNA reads TGCAGCGTTGGGGGGGGACTGTACGAGCAGTACTTC. This translates into CSVGGGLYEQYF.

This clone was counted many times. The chain links TRBV6-1 to TRBJ2-4, with D hard to call. V shed 5 bases and J shed 3 bases, with 8 bases lying between them. In germline, CDR1 is MNHNS, CDR2 SASEGT. The CDR3 contains 13 residues. The CDR3 spells CASSLGYKNIQYF. CDR3 DNA: TGTGCCAGCAGTTTGGGCTACAAAAACATTCAGTACTTC.

This clone has more than one count but fewer than ten. The chain links TRBV5-1 to TRBJ2-6, with TRBD2 matching over 7 bases. CDR3 length: 16 amino acids. With 3 bases clipped from V and 0 bases from J, the junction kept 3 bases outside the gene matches. Germline V lookup: CDR1 SGHRS, CDR2 YFSETQ. The CDR3 loop reads CASSWGGSSGANVLTF. CDR3 bases: TGCGCCAGCAGCTGGGGGGGGTCCTCTGGGGCCAACGTCCTGACTTTC.

The V and J genes are TRBV19 and TRBJ1-2, with unresolved D. Germline V gene data show CDR1 as LNHDA and CDR2 as SQIVND (reference sequence). V dropped 2 bases and J dropped 2 bases, with 3 bases sitting between them. The CDR3 runs 12 residues. As DNA, the CDR3 is TGTGCCAGTAGTATACTGAACTATGGCTACACCTTC. This gives the protein CASSILNYGYTF.

The chain is built from TRBV9 and TRBJ2-2, with D possibly being TRBD1 (6 bases). Trimming took off 4 bases at V and 2 bases at J, with 15 bases between the two ends. The CDR3 has 16 amino acids. The germline gives CDR1 SGDLS, CDR2 YYNGEE. For the CDR3, the DNA is TGTGCCAGCAGCCCTCAGAGGACAGCTAACACCGGGGAGCTGTTTTTT. Amino acid sequence: CASSPQRTANTGELFF.

This chain uses TRBV11-3 with TRBJ2-5; 7 bases are shared with TRBD2. Trimming cost V 4 bases and J 5 bases; bases outside gene matches: 10. Germline V lookup: CDR1 SGHNT, CDR2 YENEEA. The CDR3 runs 15 residues. CDR3 amino acids: CASSSTQGGAETQYF. CDR3 in DNA: TGTGCCAGCAGCTCTACCCAGGGAGGGGCTGAGACCCAGTACTTC.

This clone was counted between two and nine times. The rearrangement links TRBV9 to TRBJ1-2; possibly TRBD1 for D (5 bases). Per germline, CDR1 SGDLS and CDR2 YYNGEE. V lost 3 bases and J 6 bases, leaving 9 bases between the germline ends. The CDR3 loop spans 12 amino acids. This CDR3 is CASSGQGNGYTF. CDR3 bases: TGTGCCAGCAGCGGGCAGGGAAATGGCTACACCTTC.

The chain couples TRBV28 to TRBJ2-7, with 9 bases lining up with TRBD2. V dropped 6 bases and J dropped 2; count of bases not matched to a gene: 2. The germline V gene has CDR1 MDHEN and CDR2 SYDVKM. The CDR3 extends over 13 amino acids. As DNA, the CDR3 is TGTGCCAGCAGGACTAGCGGCCCCTACGAGCAGTACTTC. Amino acid sequence: CASRTSGPYEQYF.

This chain uses TRBV2 with TRBJ2-5; 9 positions match TRBD1. Germline trimming cut 7 bases from V and 2 bases from J; bases unmatched to any gene: 8. The germline CDR1 and CDR2 sequences are SNHLY and FYNNEI. The CDR3 consists of 15 residues. The CDR3 loop is CASTPDRGRQETQYF. CDR3 DNA: TGTGCCAGCACTCCGGACAGGGGTCGACAAGAGACCCAGTACTTC.

This clone was seen only a few times. This chain links TRBV11-2 with TRBJ1-2; D possibly corresponds to TRBD1 (6 bases). Germline lookup yields CDR1 SGHAT and CDR2 FQNNGV. This CDR3 has 15 amino acids. V was shortened by 1 base and J by 4 bases, with 13 bases between the two germline ends. CDR3 residues: CASSLAAGAGYGYTF. DNA for the CDR3: TGTGCCAGCAGCTTAGCGGCGGGGGCCGGCTATGGCTACACCTTC.

The chain employs TRBV7-9 and TRBJ1-2; no reliable D call. The V end lost 4 bases, the J end lost 4 bases, and 13 bases lay between the germline ends. There are 14 residues in the CDR3. Germline values: CDR1 SEHNR, CDR2 FQNEAQ (reference sequence). CDR3 amino acids: CASSSIEGLYGYTF. The CDR3 region has the DNA TGTGCCAGCAGCTCTATCGAGGGTCTCTATGGCTACACCTTC.

The J gene is TRBJ1-2, the V gene TRBV10-3, with no clear D. CDR1 and CDR2 (germline): ENHRY, SYGVKD. The CDR3 totals 13 residues. The V and J ends lost 0 bases and 8 bases respectively, with 10 bases between them. Here the CDR3 reads CAISESRKEGYTF. The CDR3 coding sequence is TGTGCCATCAGTGAGTCGAGAAAGGAGGGCTACACCTTC.

Only a few counts were recorded for this clone. J is TRBJ2-3 and V is TRBV19; 8 nucleotides match TRBD2. The ends lost 5 bases at V and 1 base at J; junction bases unmatched: 8. The germline CDR1 and CDR2 sequences are LNHDA and SQIVND (reference sequence). This CDR3 comprises 16 residues. CDR3 region: CASSFTSGVRTDTQYF. The CDR3 DNA reads as TGTGCCAGTAGTTTCACTAGCGGAGTCCGCACAGATACGCAGTATTTT. Together with reference TRBV19 and TRBJ2-3, the CDR3 gives the full variable domain: DGGITQSPKYLFRKEGQNVTLSCEQNLNHDAMYWYRQDPGQGLRLIYYSQIVNDFQKGDIAEGYSVSREKKESFPLTVTSAQKNPTAFYLCASSFTSGVRTDTQYFGPGTRLTVL.

The CDR3 protein is CASSVGGVSNQPQHF. The CDR3, as DNA: TGTGCCAGCAGTGTAGGGGGGGTAAGCAATCAGCCCCAGCATTTT. The chain links TRBV25-1 to TRBJ1-5; D possibly corresponds to TRBD1 (6 bases). The CDR3 runs 15 residues. CDR1 and CDR2 (germline): MGHDK, SYGVNS. The V gene lost 4 bases and the J gene lost 1 base, with 11 bases spanning the gap.

V is TRBV19 and J is TRBJ2-7, with 8 nucleotides matching TRBD1. The CDR3 has 16 amino acids. Trimming at V came to 3 bases and at J to 5 bases, leaving 12 bases not matched to a gene. Germline V gene data show CDR1 as LNHDA and CDR2 as SQIVND (reference sequence). CDR3 protein: CASSMTQGALPHEQYF. The CDR3 DNA follows: TGTGCCAGTAGTATGACCCAGGGGGCGCTCCCCCACGAGCAGTACTTC.